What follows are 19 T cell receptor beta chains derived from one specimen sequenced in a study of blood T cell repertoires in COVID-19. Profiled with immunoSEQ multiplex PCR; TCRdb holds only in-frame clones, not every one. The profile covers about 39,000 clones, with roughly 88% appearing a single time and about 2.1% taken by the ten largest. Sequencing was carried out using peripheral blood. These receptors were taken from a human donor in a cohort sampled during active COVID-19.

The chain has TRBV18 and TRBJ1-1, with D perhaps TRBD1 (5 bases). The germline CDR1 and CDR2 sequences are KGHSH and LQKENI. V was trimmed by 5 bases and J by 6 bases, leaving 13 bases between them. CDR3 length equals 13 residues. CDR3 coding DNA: TGTGCCAGCTCATGGGACCCGGGGGCTGAAGCTTTCTTT. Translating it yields CASSWDPGAEAFF.

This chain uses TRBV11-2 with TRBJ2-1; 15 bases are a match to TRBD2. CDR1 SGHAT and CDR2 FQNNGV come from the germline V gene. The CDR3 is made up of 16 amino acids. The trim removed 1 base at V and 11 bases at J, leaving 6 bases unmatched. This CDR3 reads CASSLVSGLAGGQQFF. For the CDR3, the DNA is TGTGCCAGCAGCTTAGTCTCGGGACTAGCGGGGGGACAGCAGTTCTTC.

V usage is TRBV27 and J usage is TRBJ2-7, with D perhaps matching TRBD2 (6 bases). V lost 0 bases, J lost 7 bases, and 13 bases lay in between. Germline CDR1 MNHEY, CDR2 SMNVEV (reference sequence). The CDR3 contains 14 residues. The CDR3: CASSLSSGWDEQYF. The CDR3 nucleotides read TGTGCCAGCAGTTTATCGAGCGGGTGGGATGAGCAGTACTTC.

The CDR3 coding sequence is TGTGCCAGCAGGGGGACAGGCAGCACTAATTCACCCCTCCACTTT. Translated, it gives CASRGTGSTNSPLHF. The chain links TRBV2 to TRBJ1-6; the match to TRBD1 covers 8 bases. Germline CDR1 and CDR2: SNHLY and FYNNEI. The CDR3 spans 15 residues. Trimming took 6 bases from V and 6 from J; bases not matched to a gene: 7.

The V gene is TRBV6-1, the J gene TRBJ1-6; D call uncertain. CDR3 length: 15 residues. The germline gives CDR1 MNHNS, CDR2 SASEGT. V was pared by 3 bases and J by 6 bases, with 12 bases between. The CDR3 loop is CASSEVWQANSPLHF. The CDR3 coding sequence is TGTGCCAGCAGTGAGGTCTGGCAGGCTAATTCACCCCTCCACTTT.

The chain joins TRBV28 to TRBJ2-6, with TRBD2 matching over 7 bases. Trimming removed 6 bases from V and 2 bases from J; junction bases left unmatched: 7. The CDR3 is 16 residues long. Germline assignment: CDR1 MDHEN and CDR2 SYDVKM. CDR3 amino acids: CASRRWEGTGANVLTF. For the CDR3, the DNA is TGTGCCAGCAGGCGCTGGGAGGGTACTGGGGCCAACGTCCTGACTTTC. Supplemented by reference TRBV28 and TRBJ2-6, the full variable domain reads DVKVTQSSRYLVKRTGEKVFLECVQDMDHENMFWYRQDPGLGLRLIYFSYDVKMKEKGDIPEGYSVSREKKERFSLILESASTNQTSMYLCASRRWEGTGANVLTFGAGSRLTVL.

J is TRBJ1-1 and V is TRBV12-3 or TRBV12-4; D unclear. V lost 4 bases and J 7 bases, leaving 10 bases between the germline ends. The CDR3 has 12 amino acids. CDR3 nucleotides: TGTGCCAGCAGTTCAGACGGAGGTGAAGCTTTCTTT. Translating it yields CASSSDGGEAFF.

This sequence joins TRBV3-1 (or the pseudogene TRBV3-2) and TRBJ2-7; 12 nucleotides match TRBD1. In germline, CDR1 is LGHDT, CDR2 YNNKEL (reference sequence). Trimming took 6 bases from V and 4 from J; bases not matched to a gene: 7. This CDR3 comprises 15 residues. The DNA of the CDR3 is TGTGCCAGCAGGGGCGGGACAGGGGGCATATACGAGCAGTACTTC. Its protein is CASRGGTGGIYEQYF.

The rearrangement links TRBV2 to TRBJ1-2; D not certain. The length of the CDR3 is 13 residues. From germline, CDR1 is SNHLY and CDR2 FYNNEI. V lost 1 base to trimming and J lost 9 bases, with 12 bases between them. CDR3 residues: CASSEVRERSYTF. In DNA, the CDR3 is TGTGCCAGCAGTGAAGTTCGGGAGAGAAGCTACACCTTC.

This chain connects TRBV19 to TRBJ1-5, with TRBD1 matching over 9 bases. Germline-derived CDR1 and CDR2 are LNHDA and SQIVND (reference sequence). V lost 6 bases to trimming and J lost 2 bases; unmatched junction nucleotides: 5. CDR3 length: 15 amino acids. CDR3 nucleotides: TGTGCCAGTAGACAGGGGGCACGCGGCAATCAGCCCCAGCATTTT. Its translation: CASRQGARGNQPQHF.

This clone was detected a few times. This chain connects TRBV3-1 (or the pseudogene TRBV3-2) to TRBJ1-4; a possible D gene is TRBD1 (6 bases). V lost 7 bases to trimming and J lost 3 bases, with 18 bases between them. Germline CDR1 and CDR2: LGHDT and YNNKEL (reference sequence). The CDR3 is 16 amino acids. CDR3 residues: CASTKQGHPPNEKLFF. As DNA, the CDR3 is TGTGCCAGCACCAAACAGGGACATCCCCCTAATGAAAAACTGTTTTTT.

CDR3 nucleotide sequence: TGTGCCAGCAGCCGCGACGGGAATACCGGGGAGCTGTTTTTT. This codes for CASSRDGNTGELFF. The chain joins TRBV7-8 to TRBJ2-2; possibly TRBD2 for D (5 bases). V lost 5 bases and J 5 bases, leaving 12 bases between the germline ends. CDR1 is SGHVS and CDR2 is FQNEAQ in the germline V gene. The CDR3 totals 14 residues.

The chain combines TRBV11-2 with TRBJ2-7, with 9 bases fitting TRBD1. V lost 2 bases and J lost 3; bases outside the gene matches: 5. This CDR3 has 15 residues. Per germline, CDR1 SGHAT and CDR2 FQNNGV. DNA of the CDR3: TGTGCCAGCAGCTTAAGGGGACAGGGTTTCTACGAGCAGTACTTC. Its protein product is CASSLRGQGFYEQYF.

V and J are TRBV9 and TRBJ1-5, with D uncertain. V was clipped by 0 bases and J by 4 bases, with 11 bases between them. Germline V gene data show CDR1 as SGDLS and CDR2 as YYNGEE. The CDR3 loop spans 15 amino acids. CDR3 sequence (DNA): TGTGCCAGCAGCGTAGGTTGGCAGTTAAATCAGCCCCAGCATTTT. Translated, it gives CASSVGWQLNQPQHF.

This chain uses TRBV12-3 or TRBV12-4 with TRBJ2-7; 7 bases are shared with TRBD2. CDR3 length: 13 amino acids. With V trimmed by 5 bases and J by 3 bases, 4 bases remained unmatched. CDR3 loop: CASSGTGGYEQYF. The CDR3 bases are TGTGCCAGCAGTGGGACGGGGGGCTACGAGCAGTACTTC.

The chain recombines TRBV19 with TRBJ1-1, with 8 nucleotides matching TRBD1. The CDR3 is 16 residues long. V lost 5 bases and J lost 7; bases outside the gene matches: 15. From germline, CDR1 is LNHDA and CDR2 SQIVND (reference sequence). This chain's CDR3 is CASSPRPDQGAGEAFF. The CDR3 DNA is TGTGCCAGTAGTCCCCGACCTGACCAGGGGGCCGGTGAAGCTTTCTTT.

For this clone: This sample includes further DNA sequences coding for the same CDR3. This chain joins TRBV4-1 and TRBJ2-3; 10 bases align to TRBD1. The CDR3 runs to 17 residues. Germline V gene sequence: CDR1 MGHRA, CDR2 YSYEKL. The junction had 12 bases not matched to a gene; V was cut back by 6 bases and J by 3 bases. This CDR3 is CASSLRIMGQGTDTQYF. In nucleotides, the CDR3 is TGCGCCAGCAGTCTTCGCATAATGGGACAGGGGACAGATACGCAGTATTTT.

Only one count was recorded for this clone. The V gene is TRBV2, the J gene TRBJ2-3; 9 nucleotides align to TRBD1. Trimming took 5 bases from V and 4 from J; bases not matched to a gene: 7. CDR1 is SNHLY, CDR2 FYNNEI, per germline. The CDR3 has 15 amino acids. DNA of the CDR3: TGTGCCAGCAGTTCGACAGGGGGTTTCTCAGATACGCAGTATTTT. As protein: CASSSTGGFSDTQYF. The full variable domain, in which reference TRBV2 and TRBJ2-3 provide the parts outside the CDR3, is EPEVTQTPSHQVTQMGQEVILRCVPISNHLYFYWYRQILGQKVEFLVSFYNNEISEKSEIFDDQFSVERPDGSNFTLKIRSTKLEDSAMYFCASSSTGGFSDTQYFGPGTRLTVL.

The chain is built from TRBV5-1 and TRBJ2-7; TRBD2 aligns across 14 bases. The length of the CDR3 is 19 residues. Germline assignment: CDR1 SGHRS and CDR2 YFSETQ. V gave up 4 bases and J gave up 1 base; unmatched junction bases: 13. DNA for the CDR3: TGCGCCAGCAGCCTTAACCGACTAGCGGGGGGGCCTGGGTCCTACGAGCAGTACTTC. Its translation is CASSLNRLAGGPGSYEQYF.